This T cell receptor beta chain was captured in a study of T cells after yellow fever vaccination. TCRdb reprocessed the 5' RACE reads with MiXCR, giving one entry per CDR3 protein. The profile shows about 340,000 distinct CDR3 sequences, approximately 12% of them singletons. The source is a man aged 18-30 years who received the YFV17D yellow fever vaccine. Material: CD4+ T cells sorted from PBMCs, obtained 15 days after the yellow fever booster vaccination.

The CDR3, as DNA: TGTGCCAGCTCAACAGGGGTTGGAGAGACCCAGTACTTC. As protein: CASSTGVGETQYF. This chain joins TRBV18 and TRBJ2-5; TRBD1 matches at 7 bases. This CDR3 has 13 amino acids. The germline CDR1 and CDR2 sequences are KGHSH and LQKENI. V was clipped by 5 bases and J by 4 bases; unmatched bases: 4.